The 7 T cell receptor beta chains given below trace back to one sample, sequenced in a study of cytomegalovirus exposure and HLA in healthy donors. It was with 60 Vbeta and 13 Jbeta primers that the PCR ran. Sequencing used immunoSEQ multiplex PCR; TCRdb keeps in-frame clones, though not all of them. Among fewer than 200,000 clones listed, about 72% were seen once. Sequenced: PBMCs. The receptors come from a man between 60 and 70 years old in good health and CMV-seronegative.

Of note for this clone: The sample has other DNA sequences that encode this CDR3 too. This rearrangement joins TRBV4-3 to TRBJ2-3; 8 bases are a match to TRBD2. Trimming took 0 bases from V and 0 from J; bases not matched to a gene: 11. The CDR3 extends over 19 amino acids. CDR1 is LGHNA and CDR2 is YSLEER in the germline V gene. This chain's CDR3 is CASSQDLAGGAGSTDTQYF. CDR3 nucleotide sequence: TGCGCCAGCAGCCAAGATCTGGCGGGAGGTGCTGGTAGCACAGATACGCAGTATTTT.

The chain uses TRBV15 and TRBJ1-5; D possibly corresponds to TRBD1 (5 bases). Per the germline V gene, CDR1 is LNHNV and CDR2 is YYDKDF (reference sequence). The CDR3 runs to 14 residues. V was clipped by 4 bases and J by 4 bases, with 11 bases between them. CDR3 sequence (DNA): TGTGCCACCAGCAAGTTCAGGGAAAATCAGCCCCAGCATTTT. Protein: CATSKFRENQPQHF.

This clone has more than one count but fewer than ten. The chain links TRBV7-9 to TRBJ2-3, with 8 bases fitting TRBD1. The V segment lost 10 bases and the J segment 0 bases; nucleotides outside the gene matches: 9. Germline CDR1 is SEHNR and CDR2 is FQNEAQ (reference sequence). CDR3 length: 15 amino acids. This chain's CDR3 is CATQGAVTSTDTQYF. The CDR3, as DNA: TGTGCCACCCAGGGGGCTGTTACTAGCACAGATACGCAGTATTTT. Full variable domain (outside the CDR3, taken from reference TRBV7-9 and TRBJ2-3): DTGVSQNPRHKITKRGQNVTFRCDPISEHNRLYWYRQTLGQGPEFLTYFQNEAQLEKSRLLSDRFSAERPKGSFSTLEIQRTEQGDSAMYLCATQGAVTSTDTQYFGPGTRLTVL.

The chain carries TRBV15 and TRBJ2-1; 10 bases are shared with TRBD2. Looked up from germline, CDR1 is LNHNV and CDR2 is YYDKDF (reference sequence). CDR3 length: 16 residues. V lost 3 bases to trimming and J lost 5 bases; unmatched junction nucleotides: 7. The CDR3 loop is CATSSPGTSANNEQFF. CDR3 DNA: TGTGCCACCAGCAGCCCCGGGACTAGCGCAAACAATGAGCAGTTCTTC.

J is TRBJ2-1 and V is TRBV27; 14 bases align to TRBD2. CDR1 and CDR2 from the germline V gene are MNHEY and SMNVEV (reference sequence). The CDR3 consists of 19 residues. Unmatched junction bases numbered 13, after V lost 5 bases and J lost 4 bases. Here the CDR3 DNA reads TGTGCCAGCAGTCCAGGGACTAGCGGGGGCCTAATTCTGTACAATGAGCAGTTCTTC. It is translated as CASSPGTSGGLILYNEQFF.

The chain uses TRBV6-6 and TRBJ1-5; D is ambiguous. V gave up 5 bases and J gave up 6 bases, with 14 bases separating them. The germline gives CDR1 MNHNY, CDR2 SVGAGI (reference sequence). The CDR3 length is 14 residues. This chain's CDR3 is CASSPGILLQPQHF. In DNA form, the CDR3 reads TGTGCCAGCAGTCCCGGGATATTACTTCAGCCCCAGCATTTT.

This chain connects TRBV19 to TRBJ2-1, with TRBD2 matching over 9 bases. Germline CDR1 LNHDA, CDR2 SQIVND (reference sequence). The CDR3 spans 15 residues. The J segment lost 8 bases and the V segment lost 6 bases, leaving 11 bases of the junction unmatched. The CDR3: CASSIPGLAFDEQFF. The CDR3 DNA follows: TGTGCCAGTAGCATTCCGGGACTAGCTTTCGATGAGCAGTTCTTC.